This T cell receptor (beta chain) was recorded in a study of T cells in localized non-small cell lung cancer. Points from the study as a whole: Sequencing involved a lone tumor region, leaving heterogeneity possible. Measurement of T cell clonality placed uninvolved adjacent lung highest, above the level in tumor. Increased T cell density in blood showed an association with longer overall survival. A median of roughly 52 of the top 100 tumor clones appeared in adjacent lung, which was paired and uninvolved.

As to this clone: As yet, its antigen is unknown.

The data were produced by immunoSEQ multiplex PCR, yet TCRdb's version contains in-frame clones alone and is incomplete. The sample consists of 72,000 or so clones, 84% of them appearing once. The material sequenced was peripheral blood, taken before any cancer treatment. This receptor was identified in a female donor older than 55 with stage I lung adenocarcinoma.

The CDR3 bases are TGTGCCAGCAGCTTAGGGGGGTCGGGGACGTGGAATGGCTACACCTTC. It encodes CASSLGGSGTWNGYTF. The chain uses TRBV7-9 and TRBJ1-2, with a weak D call TRBD1 (5 bases). Germline values: CDR1 SEHNR, CDR2 FQNEAQ (reference sequence). V shed 1 base and J shed 6 bases, with 18 bases lying between them. The CDR3 spans 16 residues.